The 5 T cell receptor beta chains below come from one sample, sequenced in a study of shared clonotypes between healthy human individuals. Method: immunoSEQ multiplex PCR; TCRdb's copy keeps in-frame clones and lacks some. The sample carries about 600,000 clones, roughly 98% recorded once. Naive CD8 cells lacked CD45RO and underwent positive selection for CCR7, leaving out terminally differentiated effector memory CD45RA+ cells. Sequences were obtained from naive CD8+ T cells sorted from blood. The receptors originated from a man in his thirties or forties in good health.

V is TRBV27 and J is TRBJ2-2; the match to TRBD2 covers 7 bases. CDR1 and CDR2 from the germline V gene are MNHEY and SMNVEV (reference sequence). The CDR3 spans 16 residues. The V segment lost 7 bases and the J segment 7 bases; nucleotides outside the gene matches: 15. The CDR3 loop is CASNPLAGVSGGELFF. CDR3 nucleotide sequence: TGTGCCAGCAACCCACTGGCGGGAGTATCGGGCGGGGAGCTGTTTTTT.

The CDR3: CASSGRGVGETQYF. CDR3 coding DNA: TGTGCCAGCAGCGGCAGGGGTGTGGGAGAGACCCAGTACTTC. The chain recombines TRBV7-6 with TRBJ2-5; D possibly corresponds to TRBD1 (6 bases). The germline CDR1 and CDR2 sequences are SGHVS and FNYEAQ. Trimming cost V 5 bases and J 4 bases, with 14 bases left between them. The CDR3 consists of 14 residues.

The rearrangement joins TRBV2 to TRBJ2-1, with 7 positions matching TRBD1. CDR3 length: 14 residues. Germline V gene data show CDR1 as SNHLY and CDR2 as FYNNEI. V gave up 9 bases and J gave up 2 bases; unmatched junction bases: 7. CDR3 protein: CASLPGTAYNEQFF. The CDR3 coding sequence is TGTGCCAGTTTACCCGGGACAGCCTACAATGAGCAGTTCTTC.

This clone was found once. This chain connects TRBV10-2 to TRBJ2-7; D is possibly TRBD1 or TRBD2 (5 bases each). Looked up from germline, CDR1 is WSHSY and CDR2 is SAAADI. The CDR3 contains 15 residues. V lost 8 bases and J 5 bases, leaving 22 bases between the germline ends. CDR3 amino acids: CASRWGSLKSDEQYF. The CDR3 DNA reads TGCGCCAGCCGATGGGGGAGCCTCAAGAGCGACGAGCAGTACTTC.

The V call is TRBV7-2, the J call TRBJ1-2; the D is unclear. This CDR3 spans 15 amino acids. Per germline, CDR1 SGHTA and CDR2 FQGNSA. Deletions cut 1 base from V and 6 bases from J, with 15 bases between. CDR3 nucleotide sequence: TGTGCCAGCAGCTTAGACAAGGACCAGATACATGGCTACACCTTC. Protein product: CASSLDKDQIHGYTF.